A selection of T cell receptor beta chains follows, all from one sample in a study of response to subunit inactivated influenza vaccine. MiXCR, run by TCRdb on the RT-PCR reads, gives a single entry per CDR3 protein. The table has about 570,000 distinct CDR3 sequences, 10% to 12% seen once. This same sample was also taken into another study, of T cells expressing NK-cell markers.

This material consisted of PBMCs from blood, taken on the day of vaccination. These TCRs come from a man over 45 who received an inactivated influenza vaccine. The CDR3 runs from the conserved cysteine through the conserved F or W. Fields, in order: D gene, clone size, CDR3 length, V gene, J gene, CDR3 DNA, CDR3 protein. D genes are given only for firm matches. Rows may omit the clone size; those that give it use once, few, many or a size class.

D gene: -; clone size: -; CDR3 length: 14; V gene: TRBV27; J gene: TRBJ2-3; CDR3 DNA: TGTGCCAGCACCCCCCAGACAGGTACAGATACGCAGTATTTT; CDR3 protein: CASTPQTGTDTQYF
D gene: -; clone size: few; CDR3 length: 15; V gene: TRBV4-2; J gene: TRBJ2-1; CDR3 DNA: TGTGCCAGCAGCCCCGACGGGAGTTGGTACAATGAGCAGTTCTTC; CDR3 protein: CASSPDGSWYNEQFF
D gene: -; clone size: -; CDR3 length: 15; V gene: TRBV5-5; J gene: TRBJ2-1; CDR3 DNA: TGTGCCAGCAGCCGACTAGTAAATCGCCACAATGAGCAGTTCTTC; CDR3 protein: CASSRLVNRHNEQFF
D gene: -; clone size: few; CDR3 length: 13; V gene: TRBV27; J gene: TRBJ2-7; CDR3 DNA: TGTGCCAGCAGTTTCTTGGGGGCGGTGGAGCAGTACTTC; CDR3 protein: CASSFLGAVEQYF
D gene: TRBD1; clone size: -; CDR3 length: 14; V gene: TRBV6-5; J gene: TRBJ1-1; CDR3 DNA: TGTGCCAGCAGTTACGGACAGGGGAGTACTGAAGCTTTCTTT; CDR3 protein: CASSYGQGSTEAFF
D gene: -; clone size: few; CDR3 length: 14; V gene: TRBV29-1; J gene: TRBJ2-7; CDR3 DNA: TGCAGCGTTGCTCGCGGATTGACCTCTTACGAGCAGTACTTC; CDR3 protein: CSVARGLTSYEQYF
D gene: -; clone size: many; CDR3 length: 12; V gene: TRBV20-1; J gene: TRBJ2-1; CDR3 DNA: TGCAGTGCTAGTCGGGGATACAATGAGCAGTTCTTC; CDR3 protein: CSASRGYNEQFF
D gene: -; clone size: few; CDR3 length: 16; V gene: TRBV3-1; J gene: TRBJ2-3; CDR3 DNA: TGTGCCAGCAGCCAAGAAAGGACCGGGAACACAGATACGCAGTATTTT; CDR3 protein: CASSQERTGNTDTQYF
D gene: -; clone size: -; CDR3 length: 15; V gene: TRBV7-9; J gene: TRBJ2-7; CDR3 DNA: TGTGCCAGCAGCCAAACAGGGATATTATCCTACGAGCAGTACTTC; CDR3 protein: CASSQTGILSYEQYF
D gene: -; clone size: few; CDR3 length: 11; V gene: TRBV6-2/TRBV6-3; J gene: TRBJ1-2; CDR3 DNA: TGTGCCAGCAGCGCCTATCGTGGCTACACCTTC; CDR3 protein: CASSAYRGYTF
D gene: -; clone size: -; CDR3 length: 14; V gene: TRBV20-1; J gene: TRBJ2-5; CDR3 DNA: TGCAGTGCTAGAGATCAAGTTAGCGGCAAGACCCAGTACTTC; CDR3 protein: CSARDQVSGKTQYF
D gene: TRBD1; clone size: few; CDR3 length: 15; V gene: TRBV20-1; J gene: TRBJ1-2; CDR3 DNA: TGCAGTGCTAGAGGGGGGGACAGGCGTAACTATGGCTACACCTTC; CDR3 protein: CSARGGDRRNYGYTF
D gene: -; clone size: few; CDR3 length: 17; V gene: TRBV5-1; J gene: TRBJ2-6; CDR3 DNA: TGCGCCAGCAGCCCCTCCCCGGGCCACTCTGGGGCCAACGTCCTGACTTTC; CDR3 protein: CASSPSPGHSGANVLTF
D gene: -; clone size: few; CDR3 length: 14; V gene: TRBV29-1; J gene: TRBJ2-3; CDR3 DNA: TGCAGCGTTGAAGTTGGGTGGGGAACAGATACGCAGTATTTT; CDR3 protein: CSVEVGWGTDTQYF
D gene: TRBD2; clone size: -; CDR3 length: 14; V gene: TRBV5-1; J gene: TRBJ2-2; CDR3 DNA: TGCGCCAGCAGCACGGGACTAGCCGACGGGGAGCTGTTTTTT; CDR3 protein: CASSTGLADGELFF
D gene: -; clone size: few; CDR3 length: 13; V gene: TRBV18; J gene: TRBJ2-1; CDR3 DNA: TGTGCCAGCTCACCCTTCCTCGGTAATGAGCAGTTCTTC; CDR3 protein: CASSPFLGNEQFF
D gene: -; clone size: few; CDR3 length: 15; V gene: TRBV5-1; J gene: TRBJ2-1; CDR3 DNA: TGCGCCAGCAAAATCCTAGCGTCGGCCGGCGATGAGCAGTTCTTC; CDR3 protein: CASKILASAGDEQFF
D gene: -; clone size: -; CDR3 length: 18; V gene: TRBV4-2; J gene: TRBJ2-7; CDR3 DNA: TGTGCCAGCAGCCAAGAACGGTTGAGGGGGGGTAGGTCCTACGAGCAGTACTTC; CDR3 protein: CASSQERLRGGRSYEQYF
D gene: -; clone size: -; CDR3 length: 13; V gene: TRBV6-2/TRBV6-3; J gene: TRBJ2-1; CDR3 DNA: TGTGCCAGCAGTTCGGGACATTGGGATGAGCAGTTCTTC; CDR3 protein: CASSSGHWDEQFF
D gene: -; clone size: few; CDR3 length: 15; V gene: TRBV19; J gene: TRBJ2-1; CDR3 DNA: TGTGCCAGTAGTGATCGTTTGTTTAGTTGGGATGAGCAGTTCTTC; CDR3 protein: CASSDRLFSWDEQFF
D gene: TRBD1; clone size: few; CDR3 length: 17; V gene: TRBV28; J gene: TRBJ2-2; CDR3 DNA: TGTGCCAGCAGTGGGCAGGGGGACACGACAAGCACCGGGGAGCTGTTTTTT; CDR3 protein: CASSGQGDTTSTGELFF
D gene: TRBD2; clone size: -; CDR3 length: 18; V gene: TRBV15; J gene: TRBJ2-1; CDR3 DNA: TGTGCCACCAGCAGAGACTCACTCCGGACTAGCGGGAGTCTTGAGCAGTTCTTC; CDR3 protein: CATSRDSLRTSGSLEQFF
D gene: TRBD1; clone size: few; CDR3 length: 16; V gene: TRBV27; J gene: TRBJ2-7; CDR3 DNA: TGTGCCAGCAGTCCTCAAATGACAGGGGGTGGCAACGAGCAGTACTTC; CDR3 protein: CASSPQMTGGGNEQYF
D gene: TRBD2; clone size: -; CDR3 length: 14; V gene: TRBV20-1; J gene: TRBJ2-5; CDR3 DNA: TGCAGTGCTAGGACTAGCGGGAGGGGGGAGACCCAGTACTTC; CDR3 protein: CSARTSGRGETQYF
D gene: TRBD1; clone size: few; CDR3 length: 14; V gene: TRBV29-1; J gene: TRBJ2-6; CDR3 DNA: TGCAGCGCCGGACAGGGGTCTGGGGCCAACGTCCTGACTTTC; CDR3 protein: CSAGQGSGANVLTF
D gene: -; clone size: few; CDR3 length: 17; V gene: TRBV11-2; J gene: TRBJ1-2; CDR3 DNA: TGTGCCAGCAGCTTATATCACAGCCCGTTAGCTAACTATGGCTACACCTTC; CDR3 protein: CASSLYHSPLANYGYTF
D gene: TRBD1; clone size: -; CDR3 length: 15; V gene: TRBV6-2/TRBV6-3; J gene: TRBJ1-5; CDR3 DNA: TGTGCCAGCAGTACACAGGGGACCGGCAATCAGCCCCAGCATTTT; CDR3 protein: CASSTQGTGNQPQHF
D gene: TRBD2; clone size: few; CDR3 length: 16; V gene: TRBV6-5; J gene: TRBJ2-5; CDR3 DNA: TGTGCCAGCAGTTACCGACGGACTAGCGGGGGAGAGACCCAGTACTTC; CDR3 protein: CASSYRRTSGGETQYF
D gene: TRBD1; clone size: -; CDR3 length: 14; V gene: TRBV20-1; J gene: TRBJ1-4; CDR3 DNA: TGCAGTCCGGAAACAGGGGGAGAGCGTGAAAAACTGTTTTTT; CDR3 protein: CSPETGGEREKLFF
D gene: -; clone size: -; CDR3 length: 13; V gene: TRBV18; J gene: TRBJ2-5; CDR3 DNA: TGTGCCATCAACCGGGGGCTCCAAGAGACCCAGTACTTC; CDR3 protein: CAINRGLQETQYF
D gene: -; clone size: few; CDR3 length: 13; V gene: TRBV4-1; J gene: TRBJ1-6; CDR3 DNA: TGCGCCAGCAGCCAGATAAATAATTCACCCCTCCACTTT; CDR3 protein: CASSQINNSPLHF
D gene: -; clone size: -; CDR3 length: 14; V gene: TRBV10-3; J gene: TRBJ2-2; CDR3 DNA: TGTGCCATCACAAAACAATCGAACACCGGGGAGCTGTTTTTT; CDR3 protein: CAITKQSNTGELFF
D gene: -; clone size: many; CDR3 length: 14; V gene: TRBV5-1; J gene: TRBJ2-5; CDR3 DNA: TGCGCCAGCAGCGAAGGGACTTCACAAGAGACCCAGTACTTC; CDR3 protein: CASSEGTSQETQYF
D gene: -; clone size: many; CDR3 length: 13; V gene: TRBV3-1; J gene: TRBJ1-1; CDR3 DNA: TGTGCCAGCAGCCAGGTACCGAACACTGAAGCTTTCTTT; CDR3 protein: CASSQVPNTEAFF
D gene: -; clone size: -; CDR3 length: 16; V gene: TRBV18; J gene: TRBJ2-5; CDR3 DNA: TGTGCCAGCTCAATAATATCCGGGACCATGAGGGAGACCCAGTACTTC; CDR3 protein: CASSIISGTMRETQYF
D gene: -; clone size: -; CDR3 length: 15; V gene: TRBV7-2; J gene: TRBJ1-2; CDR3 DNA: TGTGCCAGCAGTCCCCGGGGGGACGTAAACTATGGCTACACCTTC; CDR3 protein: CASSPRGDVNYGYTF
D gene: -; clone size: many; CDR3 length: 14; V gene: TRBV24-1; J gene: TRBJ2-1; CDR3 DNA: TGTGCCACCAGTGATTTGGGGGTAGGCAATGAGCAGTTCTTC; CDR3 protein: CATSDLGVGNEQFF
D gene: TRBD2; clone size: -; CDR3 length: 15; V gene: TRBV9; J gene: TRBJ2-1; CDR3 DNA: TGTGCCAGCAGCACGGGACTAGCCTCCTACAATGAGCAGTTCTTC; CDR3 protein: CASSTGLASYNEQFF
D gene: TRBD1; clone size: few; CDR3 length: 19; V gene: TRBV6-2/TRBV6-3; J gene: TRBJ2-3; CDR3 DNA: TGTGCCAGCAGTTACTCCAAAAGTCCAGGGGGCATCGATACAGATACGCAGTATTTT; CDR3 protein: CASSYSKSPGGIDTDTQYF
D gene: -; clone size: few; CDR3 length: 12; V gene: TRBV29-1; J gene: TRBJ2-7; CDR3 DNA: TGCAGCGTTGTGACGATGGCCTACGAGCAGTACTTC; CDR3 protein: CSVVTMAYEQYF
D gene: TRBD1; clone size: few; CDR3 length: 14; V gene: TRBV5-1; J gene: TRBJ2-7; CDR3 DNA: TGCGCCAGCACTTCACAGGACAGGGGCTACGAGCAGTACTTC; CDR3 protein: CASTSQDRGYEQYF
D gene: -; clone size: many; CDR3 length: 14; V gene: TRBV7-9; J gene: TRBJ1-2; CDR3 DNA: TGTGCCAGCAGCTTTGGGAGCGGGGAATATGGCTACACCTTC; CDR3 protein: CASSFGSGEYGYTF
D gene: TRBD2; clone size: -; CDR3 length: 17; V gene: TRBV7-2; J gene: TRBJ2-7; CDR3 DNA: TGTGCCAGCAGCGAGGGACTAGCGGGAGACCTCTCCTACGAGCAGTACTTC; CDR3 protein: CASSEGLAGDLSYEQYF
D gene: TRBD1; clone size: -; CDR3 length: 16; V gene: TRBV3-1; J gene: TRBJ1-1; CDR3 DNA: TGTGCCAGCAGCCAACTCTCTGTCAGGGGGCCCACTGAAGCTTTCTTT; CDR3 protein: CASSQLSVRGPTEAFF
D gene: TRBD1; clone size: few; CDR3 length: 16; V gene: TRBV11-2; J gene: TRBJ2-3; CDR3 DNA: TGTGCCAGCAGCTTGATAGGGGGCGCAGAAACAGATACGCAGTATTTT; CDR3 protein: CASSLIGGAETDTQYF
D gene: -; clone size: -; CDR3 length: 15; V gene: TRBV19; J gene: TRBJ2-7; CDR3 DNA: TGTGCCAGTAGTATGTCTGGGACTCGGGCCTACGAGCAGTACTTC; CDR3 protein: CASSMSGTRAYEQYF
D gene: TRBD2; clone size: -; CDR3 length: 15; V gene: TRBV7-9; J gene: TRBJ2-7; CDR3 DNA: TGTGCCAGCCAGAGACTAGCGGATAACTCCTACGAGCAGTACTTC; CDR3 protein: CASQRLADNSYEQYF
D gene: -; clone size: -; CDR3 length: 12; V gene: TRBV20-1; J gene: TRBJ2-7; CDR3 DNA: TGCAGTGCTAGATTACTGGGTCCCGAGCAGTACTTC; CDR3 protein: CSARLLGPEQYF
D gene: TRBD1; clone size: many; CDR3 length: 14; V gene: TRBV5-1; J gene: TRBJ2-3; CDR3 DNA: TGCGCCAGCAGCTTTTGGACAGGCGCAGATACGCAGTATTTT; CDR3 protein: CASSFWTGADTQYF
D gene: -; clone size: -; CDR3 length: 15; V gene: TRBV14; J gene: TRBJ1-6; CDR3 DNA: TGTGCCAGCAGCCGAACGACAGGAACTAATTCACCCCTCCACTTT; CDR3 protein: CASSRTTGTNSPLHF
D gene: -; clone size: few; CDR3 length: 16; V gene: TRBV20-1; J gene: TRBJ1-5; CDR3 DNA: TGCAGTGCTAGAGCCCAGGAAGGAAATAGCAATCAGCCCCAGCATTTT; CDR3 protein: CSARAQEGNSNQPQHF
D gene: TRBD1; clone size: few; CDR3 length: 15; V gene: TRBV11-2; J gene: TRBJ2-7; CDR3 DNA: TGTGCCAGCAGCTCGATCGTACTAGGACAGGGCGAGCAGTACTTC; CDR3 protein: CASSSIVLGQGEQYF
D gene: TRBD1; clone size: many; CDR3 length: 15; V gene: TRBV5-1; J gene: TRBJ2-2; CDR3 DNA: TGCGCCAGCAGCTTGAGGGGGCAGCGAACCGGGGAGCTGTTTTTT; CDR3 protein: CASSLRGQRTGELFF